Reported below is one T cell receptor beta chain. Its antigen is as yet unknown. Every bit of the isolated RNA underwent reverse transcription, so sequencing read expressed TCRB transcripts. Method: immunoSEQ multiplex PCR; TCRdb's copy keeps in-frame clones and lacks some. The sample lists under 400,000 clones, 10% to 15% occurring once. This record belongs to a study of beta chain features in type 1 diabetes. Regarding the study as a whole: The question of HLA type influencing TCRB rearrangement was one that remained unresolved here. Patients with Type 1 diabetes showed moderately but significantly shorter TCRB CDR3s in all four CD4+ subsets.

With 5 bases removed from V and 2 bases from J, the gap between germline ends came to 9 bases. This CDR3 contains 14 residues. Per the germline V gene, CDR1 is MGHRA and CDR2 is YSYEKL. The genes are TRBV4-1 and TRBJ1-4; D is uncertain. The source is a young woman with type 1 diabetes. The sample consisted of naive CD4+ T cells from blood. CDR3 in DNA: TGCGCCAGCAGCGGAGGGCGCACTAATGAAAAACTGTTTTTT. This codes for CASSGGRTNEKLFF.